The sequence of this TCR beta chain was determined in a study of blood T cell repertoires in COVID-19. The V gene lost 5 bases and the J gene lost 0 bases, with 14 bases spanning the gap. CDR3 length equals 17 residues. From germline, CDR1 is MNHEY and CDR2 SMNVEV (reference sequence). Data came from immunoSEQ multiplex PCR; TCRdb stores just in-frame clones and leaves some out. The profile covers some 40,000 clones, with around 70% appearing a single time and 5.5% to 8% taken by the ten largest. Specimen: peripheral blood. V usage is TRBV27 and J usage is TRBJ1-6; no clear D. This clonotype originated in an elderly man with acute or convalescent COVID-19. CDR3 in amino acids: CASSPPPGSSYNSPLHF. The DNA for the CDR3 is TGTGCCAGCAGTCCCCCCCCGGGAAGCTCCTATAATTCACCCCTCCACTTT.